Listed below are T cell receptor beta chains from one sample, sequenced in a study of CD8 T cells in Susac syndrome. A single record per CDR3 protein comes from TCRdb applying MiXCR to the immunoSEQ multiplex PCR reads. Altogether 100,000 to 150,000 distinct CDR3 sequences are present, 93% being singletons, with the ten largest covering approximately 0.093%. Sample: CD4+ T cells from PBMCs. The receptors derive from a human donor with multiple sclerosis. Each CDR3 is given with its conserved first and last residue. Fields, in order: D gene, V gene, J gene, clone size, CDR3 DNA, CDR3 protein. The D gene is left open where the match is weak. Some rows have no size entry. The others give once, few or many, or a class for an expanded clone.

.,TRBV7-2,TRBJ1-2,once,TGTGCCAGCAGCTTAAACGGGGGCAAAGCTAACTATGGCTACACCTTC,CASSLNGGKANYGYTF
.,TRBV28,TRBJ2-7,.,TGTGCCAGCAGTTTAGAACAGGCGTACACCTACGAGCAGTACTTC,CASSLEQAYTYEQYF
.,TRBV20-1,TRBJ1-1,.,TGCAGTGCTTACAGGGAAACTGAAGCTTTCTTT,CSAYRETEAFF
TRBD1,TRBV2,TRBJ2-7,.,TGTGCCAGCAGTCGGGACAGGGGTGTGGACGAGCAGTACTTC,CASSRDRGVDEQYF
TRBD1,TRBV5-4,TRBJ2-1,once,TGTGCCAGCAACCCACCGGGACAGGGGATATACAATGAGCAGTTCTTC,CASNPPGQGIYNEQFF
.,TRBV25-1,TRBJ1-1,.,TGTGCCAGCAGTGAATGGGGGGCTCAGGGAGCTTTCTTT,CASSEWGAQGAFF
.,TRBV28,TRBJ2-7,once,TGTGCCAGTAAAGGGCCTTACGAGCAGTACTTC,CASKGPYEQYF
.,TRBV4-3,TRBJ2-3,.,TGCGCCAGCAGCCAAGGAGAAACCGTCACAGATACGCAGTATTTT,CASSQGETVTDTQYF
TRBD1,TRBV7-9,TRBJ2-7,.,TGTGCCAGCAGCTCCGACAGGGTGGTCGACGAGCAGTACTTC,CASSSDRVVDEQYF
.,TRBV20-1,TRBJ2-1,.,TGCAGTGCTAGAGATGGCGGCAGTCCCTACAATGAGCAGTTCTTC,CSARDGGSPYNEQFF
.,TRBV9,TRBJ2-5,.,TGTGCCAGCAGCGTAGATAACAGAAAGAACCGAGAGACCCAGTACTTC,CASSVDNRKNRETQYF
.,TRBV18,TRBJ2-7,few,TGTGCCAGCTCACCAGGTCCTGGCTACGAGCAGTACTTC,CASSPGPGYEQYF
.,TRBV3-1,TRBJ1-1,.,TGTGCCAGCAGCCTACCGCGGGACACTGAAGCTTTCTTT,CASSLPRDTEAFF
.,TRBV14,TRBJ1-1,.,TGTGCCAGCAGCCAAGAGGGGGGACACTTGGACCCCGAAGCTTTCTTT,CASSQEGGHLDPEAFF
.,TRBV24-1,TRBJ2-7,.,TGTGCCACCAGTGAAGGGGACAATGGTTACGAGCAGTACTTC,CATSEGDNGYEQYF
.,TRBV4-3,TRBJ1-2,.,TGCGCCAGCAGCCAACTATTCGGCTGGACCTATGGCTACACCTTC,CASSQLFGWTYGYTF
.,TRBV21-1,TRBJ2-2,.,TGTGCCAGCAGCAAATGCTGGCGGGGTTGGACCGGGGAGCTGTTTTTT,CASSKCWRGWTGELFF
.,TRBV7-2,TRBJ1-2,.,TGTGCCAGCAGCCCACAGGGAACTTCTAACTATGGCTACACCTTC,CASSPQGTSNYGYTF
.,TRBV10-3,TRBJ1-2,.,TGTGCCATCAACCAGGATACTAACTATGGCTACACCTTC,CAINQDTNYGYTF
TRBD1,TRBV15,TRBJ1-5,.,TGTGCCACCAGCAGAGCCAGGGACAGGGGCAATCAGCCCCAGCATTTT,CATSRARDRGNQPQHF
TRBD1,TRBV29-1,TRBJ1-2,.,TGCAGCGCCTACGGACAGGGGGGTGGCTACACCTTC,CSAYGQGGGYTF
TRBD1,TRBV6-5,TRBJ1-1,.,TGTGCCAGCAGCCGAACAGGGGGTGAAGCTTTCTTT,CASSRTGGEAFF
.,TRBV24-1,TRBJ2-7,.,TGTGCCACCGGTCAGGAGGGCGAGCAGTACTTC,CATGQEGEQYF
.,TRBV9,TRBJ1-4,once,TGTGCCAGCAGCGTCGGGGCCCGCGCGGAGGAAAAACTGTTTTTT,CASSVGARAEEKLFF
.,TRBV3-1,TRBJ2-7,once,TGTGCCAGCAGCCACGAGAGGAATGAGCAGTACTTC,CASSHERNEQYF
TRBD1,TRBV5-1,TRBJ1-1,once,TGCGCCAGCAGGGACAGGGTGGAGGACACTGAAGCTTTCTTT,CASRDRVEDTEAFF
.,TRBV12-3/TRBV12-4,TRBJ2-5,once,TGTGCCAGCAGTTTATTAGGCGTGGAGACCCAGTACTTC,CASSLLGVETQYF
.,TRBV6-2/TRBV6-3,TRBJ1-1,.,TGTGCCAGCACCAAACAGGGGAACACTGAAGCTTTCTTT,CASTKQGNTEAFF
TRBD1,TRBV5-1,TRBJ1-1,.,TGCGCCAGCGGACAGGGACGAGGGACTGAAGCTTTCTTT,CASGQGRGTEAFF
TRBD1,TRBV12-3/TRBV12-4,TRBJ2-7,.,TGTGCCAGCAGTTTAGCAGGAGGGACAGGGTCCAACGAGCAGTACTTC,CASSLAGGTGSNEQYF
.,TRBV6-5,TRBJ2-7,.,TGTGCCAGCAGGATGGGGGTTCAGGACGAGCAGTACTTC,CASRMGVQDEQYF
TRBD1,TRBV19,TRBJ2-7,.,TGTGCCAGTACGGGACAGACATCCTACGAGCAGTACTTC,CASTGQTSYEQYF
.,TRBV5-1,TRBJ1-2,.,TGCGCCAGCAGCAAGGCAGACGGGGACGGCTACACCTTC,CASSKADGDGYTF
.,TRBV12-5,TRBJ2-2,.,TGTGCTAGTGGTTTGGGGACAGTCACCGGGGAGCTGTTTTTT,CASGLGTVTGELFF
.,TRBV9,TRBJ1-2,.,TGTGCCAGCAGCCCCCCCAACGGAGTATATGGCTACACCTTC,CASSPPNGVYGYTF
.,TRBV30,TRBJ2-7,.,TGTGCCTGGAGTACCTTTGGACCCTACGAGCAGTACTTC,CAWSTFGPYEQYF
TRBD2,TRBV25-1,TRBJ2-5,.,TGTGCCAGCAGTGCCCCAAACGGGGGGTCCGGGTACCAAGAGACCCAGTACTTC,CASSAPNGGSGYQETQYF
TRBD2,TRBV4-1,TRBJ2-1,.,TGCGCCAGCAGCCCCGGGACTAGCGGGGCCAATGAGCAGTTCTTC,CASSPGTSGANEQFF
.,TRBV2,TRBJ1-6,.,TGTGCCAGCAGTGAATGGTCACCCCTCCACTTT,CASSEWSPLHF
.,TRBV6-1,TRBJ1-5,.,TGTGCCAGCAGTGAAAGGGGACGGATCAATCAGCCCCAGCATTTT,CASSERGRINQPQHF
TRBD1,TRBV4-1,TRBJ2-7,.,TGCGCCAGCAGCCAAGGAAGGGGGCCCTACGAGCAGTACTTC,CASSQGRGPYEQYF
TRBD1,TRBV20-1,TRBJ1-2,once,TGCAGTGCTGGGAAGGGACAGGGGGTAGAAAGCTACACCTTC,CSAGKGQGVESYTF
.,TRBV20-1,TRBJ2-7,.,TGCAGTGCTAGAGATGACGGGATATTGACCTACGAGCAGTACTTC,CSARDDGILTYEQYF
.,TRBV30,TRBJ1-1,.,TGTGCCTGGAGTGTAAGGGGGACTGAAGCTTTCTTT,CAWSVRGTEAFF
.,TRBV7-2,TRBJ1-4,.,TGTGCCAGCAGCTTTACAGGATTGAGCGAAAAACTGTTTTTT,CASSFTGLSEKLFF
.,TRBV29-1,TRBJ1-2,.,TGCAGTGGCGGAACCGGCCTCGAGGGCTACACCTTC,CSGGTGLEGYTF
.,TRBV30,TRBJ2-1,.,TGTGCCTGGAGTCGACTAGGGGTGGGCGGTGAGCAGTTCTTC,CAWSRLGVGGEQFF
TRBD2,TRBV11-3,TRBJ2-5,.,TGTGCCAGCAGCTCGGCTAGCGGGGGGGGAAGTACCCAGTACTTC,CASSSASGGGSTQYF